Following are 23 T cell receptor beta chains from one sample sequenced in a study of blood T cell repertoires in COVID-19. Measured with immunoSEQ multiplex PCR; TCRdb has only the in-frame clones, and not every one. The sample lists some 240,000 clones; around 80% were seen once. Sequencing used peripheral blood. The receptors shown here come from a woman aged 40 to 49 who had recovered from COVID-19.

The chain links TRBV6-5 to TRBJ2-7, with a weak D call TRBD1 (5 bases). The CDR3 consists of 14 residues. The germline CDR1 and CDR2 sequences are MNHEY and SVGAGI. Trimming stripped 6 bases from V and 2 bases from J, with 14 bases between. Here the CDR3 DNA reads TGTGCCAGCAGCCGCACGCAGGGTACCTACGAGCAGTACTTC. This sequence encodes CASSRTQGTYEQYF.

The V gene is TRBV7-9, the J gene TRBJ1-1; D is perhaps TRBD1 (5 bases). The CDR3 sequence is 15 residues long. The V end lost 5 bases, the J end lost 5 bases, and 18 bases lay between the germline ends. Germline V gene lookup returns CDR1 SEHNR and CDR2 FQNEAQ (reference sequence). In DNA, the CDR3 is TGTGCCAGCAGCCTGGGAGACGGGGGAAGGACTGAAGCTTTCTTT. Its translation: CASSLGDGGRTEAFF.

Worth noting for this clone: Other DNA sequences in this sample translate to the same CDR3. This chain uses TRBV12-3 or TRBV12-4 with TRBJ1-5, with D unclear. The V and J ends lost 3 bases and 8 bases respectively, with 8 bases between them. The CDR3 covers 12 residues. The CDR3 coding sequence is TGTGCCAGCAGTTTTATTGGAGAGCCCCAGCATTTT. This gives the protein CASSFIGEPQHF.

The chain has TRBV6-5 and TRBJ1-1; 7 bases line up with TRBD1. V trimming: 2 bases; J trimming: 4 bases; junction bases outside the gene matches: 7. Germline V lookup: CDR1 MNHEY, CDR2 SVGAGI. The CDR3 sequence is 15 residues long. The CDR3 reads CASSYLPDRTTEAFF. For the CDR3, the DNA is TGTGCCAGCAGTTACCTACCGGACAGGACCACTGAAGCTTTCTTT.

In this sample, this clone turned up once. The V gene is TRBV27, the J gene TRBJ2-1, with TRBD2 matching 7 bases. Germline assignment: CDR1 MNHEY and CDR2 SMNVEV (reference sequence). CDR3 length: 18 residues. Unmatched junction bases numbered 8, after V lost 0 bases and J lost 0 bases. The CDR3 reads CASSLSEASGLSYNEQFF. CDR3 bases: TGTGCCAGCAGTTTATCGGAGGCTAGCGGACTCTCCTACAATGAGCAGTTCTTC.

The rearrangement links TRBV5-1 to TRBJ1-2; TRBD1 matches at 7 bases. CDR3 length: 14 amino acids. V was pared by 4 bases and J by 2 bases, with 5 bases of the junction left unmatched. CDR1 SGHRS and CDR2 YFSETQ come from the germline V gene. The chain's CDR3 is CASSLTGANYGYTF. In DNA, the CDR3 is TGCGCCAGCAGCCTCACAGGGGCCAACTATGGCTACACCTTC.

This chain links TRBV6-1 with TRBJ2-1; weak D call: TRBD1 (5 bases). This CDR3 comprises 14 residues. Germline V gives CDR1 MNHNS, CDR2 SASEGT. V was clipped by 0 bases and J by 7 bases, with 10 bases between them. The CDR3, as DNA: TGTGCCAGCAGTGAAGCAACAGGTCAAAATGAGCAGTTCTTC. This encodes CASSEATGQNEQFF.

This chain links TRBV6-2 or TRBV6-3 with TRBJ1-2; 7 bases align to TRBD1. V shed 5 bases, J shed 2 bases, and the junction held 5 bases outside the gene matches. Germline CDR1 is MNHEY and CDR2 is SVGEGT. The CDR3 totals 14 residues. CDR3 nucleotides: TGTGCCAGCAGTCACAGGGGTCAGAACTATGGCTACACCTTC. Its translation is CASSHRGQNYGYTF.

This clone appeared a single time. The chain couples TRBV6-5 to TRBJ1-1; tentative D call: TRBD1 (6 bases). The CDR3 sequence is 12 residues long. V shed 5 bases and J shed 6 bases, with 10 bases lying between them. Per the germline V gene, CDR1 is MNHEY and CDR2 is SVGAGI. In nucleotides, the CDR3 is TGTGCCAGCAGTATACAGGGTCCTGAAGCTTTCTTT. Translation gives CASSIQGPEAFF.

The genes are TRBV5-1 and TRBJ1-2, with 7 bases aligning to TRBD1. The length of the CDR3 is 16 residues. The junction had 13 bases not matched to a gene; V was cut back by 4 bases and J by 4 bases. Germline values: CDR1 SGHRS, CDR2 YFSETQ. Here the CDR3 reads CASSPEPGQKFYGYTF. DNA for the CDR3: TGCGCCAGCAGCCCGGAGCCGGGACAGAAATTCTATGGCTACACCTTC.

The J gene is TRBJ1-5, the V gene TRBV19, with TRBD1 as a possible D gene (5 bases). Per germline, CDR1 LNHDA and CDR2 SQIVND (reference sequence). Trimming took 9 bases from V and 1 from J, leaving 16 bases between them. The CDR3 extends over 15 amino acids. The CDR3 region is CASKLQGRSNQPQHF. In DNA form, the CDR3 reads TGTGCCAGCAAGCTCCAGGGTAGGAGCAATCAGCCCCAGCATTTT. Drawing the rest from reference TRBV19 and TRBJ1-5, the complete variable domain is DGGITQSPKYLFRKEGQNVTLSCEQNLNHDAMYWYRQDPGQGLRLIYYSQIVNDFQKGDIAEGYSVSREKKESFPLTVTSAQKNPTAFYLCASKLQGRSNQPQHFGDGTRLSIL.

CDR3 in DNA: TGTGCCAGCAGCTTCGGGGGGCCAGAGACCCAGTACTTC. Amino acids: CASSFGGPETQYF. The gene calls are TRBV7-9 and TRBJ2-5, with D maybe TRBD2 (7 bases). From germline, CDR1 is SEHNR and CDR2 FQNEAQ (reference sequence). The CDR3 totals 13 residues. Deletions cut 3 bases from V and 4 bases from J, with 9 bases between.

The genes are TRBV7-2 and TRBJ1-6, with D hard to call. V was pared by 1 base and J by 0 bases, with 10 bases between. This CDR3 has 17 residues. Per the germline V gene, CDR1 is SGHTA and CDR2 is FQGNSA. CDR3 region: CASSLGILSSYNSPLHF. CDR3 sequence (DNA): TGTGCCAGCAGCTTAGGCATATTGAGCTCCTATAATTCACCCCTCCACTTT.

The V gene is TRBV7-2, the J gene TRBJ2-2; D call uncertain. CDR1 is SGHTA and CDR2 is FQGNSA in the germline V gene. This CDR3 is built from 14 residues. V lost 5 bases, J lost 1 base, and 8 bases lay in between. CDR3 loop: CASSNFKNTGELFF. The DNA for the CDR3 is TGTGCCAGCAGCAATTTTAAGAACACCGGGGAGCTGTTTTTT.

This chain connects TRBV9 to TRBJ2-3; 7 bases are a match to TRBD2. Germline loops: CDR1 SGDLS, CDR2 YYNGEE. V was clipped by 0 bases and J by 4 bases; unmatched bases: 8. The CDR3 is 16 amino acids. The CDR3 DNA is TGTGCCAGCAGCGTAGCTACGGGGGAGGGCGCAGATACGCAGTATTTT. This encodes CASSVATGEGADTQYF. Looking up the rest from reference TRBV9 and TRBJ2-3 gives the full variable domain: DSGVTQTPKHLITATGQRVTLRCSPRSGDLSVYWYQQSLDQGLQFLIQYYNGEERAKGNILERFSAQQFPDLHSELNLSSLELGDSALYFCASSVATGEGADTQYFGPGTRLTVL.

This clone was seen a few times. V is TRBV11-2 and J is TRBJ2-3; 11 bases are a match to TRBD2. CDR1 SGHAT and CDR2 FQNNGV come from the germline V gene. The trim removed 5 bases at V and 4 bases at J, leaving 11 bases unmatched. This CDR3 region has 17 residues. Here the CDR3 DNA reads TGTGCCAGCAGCACCCGACTAGCGGGGCCCCTCGCAGATACGCAGTATTTT. It translates to CASSTRLAGPLADTQYF.

The chain combines TRBV6-5 with TRBJ1-1, with D perhaps TRBD1 (6 bases). The CDR3 contains 15 residues. Germline V gives CDR1 MNHEY, CDR2 SVGAGI. V lost 6 bases, J lost 0 bases, and 14 bases lay in between. CDR3 nucleotides: TGTGCCAGCAGCAACCCGGGACAAATGAACACTGAAGCTTTCTTT. Its protein product is CASSNPGQMNTEAFF.

This chain uses TRBV15 with TRBJ1-1; D might be TRBD1 (5 bases). The germline CDR1 and CDR2 sequences are LNHNV and YYDKDF (reference sequence). The CDR3 runs 13 residues. V lost 5 bases and J 3 bases, leaving 10 bases between the germline ends. The CDR3 loop is CATSLTGHTEAFF. The CDR3 DNA follows: TGTGCCACCAGCTTAACAGGACACACTGAAGCTTTCTTT.

V usage is TRBV10-3 and J usage is TRBJ2-7; 8 bases agree with TRBD2. This CDR3 is 14 amino acids long. V lost 3 bases, J lost 12 bases, and 13 bases stayed unmatched. In germline, CDR1 is ENHRY, CDR2 SYGVKD. This CDR3 reads CAISDSHGGDILYF. The CDR3 DNA sequence: TGTGCCATCAGTGACAGCCACGGGGGGGACATATTGTACTTC.

The chain joins TRBV2 to TRBJ1-2, with no clear D. Germline values: CDR1 SNHLY, CDR2 FYNNEI. This CDR3 contains 14 residues. V dropped 3 bases and J dropped 2 bases, with 10 bases sitting between them. DNA for the CDR3: TGTGCCAGCAGTGACGGCGGGGTCAACTATGGCTACACCTTC. It specifies CASSDGGVNYGYTF.

This chain connects TRBV29-1 to TRBJ1-1, with 7 positions matching TRBD1. The germline V gene has CDR1 SQVTM and CDR2 ANQGSEA. CDR3 length equals 14 residues. V was clipped by 6 bases and J by 5 bases; unmatched bases: 12. The CDR3 DNA reads as TGCAGCGTGACCCCTAGAGGGGGCTGGACTGAAGCTTTCTTT. This sequence encodes CSVTPRGGWTEAFF.

This chain links TRBV6-5 with TRBJ2-1, with 8 bases identical to TRBD2. The germline gives CDR1 MNHEY, CDR2 SVGAGI. This CDR3 region has 13 residues. V lost 7 bases and J lost 4; bases outside the gene matches: 3. This CDR3 reads CASKLAGYNEQFF. The CDR3, as DNA: TGTGCCAGCAAGCTAGCGGGTTACAATGAGCAGTTCTTC.

The V call is TRBV10-3, the J call TRBJ2-4, with 9 bases fitting TRBD1. The CDR3 totals 16 residues. Germline-derived CDR1 and CDR2 are ENHRY and SYGVKD. The ends lost 3 bases at V and 0 bases at J; junction bases unmatched: 3. CDR3 amino acids: CAISDRDRAAKNIQYF. In DNA form, the CDR3 reads TGTGCCATCAGTGACCGGGACAGGGCAGCCAAAAACATTCAGTACTTC.